This T cell receptor (beta chain) was sequenced for a study of long-term antiretroviral therapy in people with HIV. Findings of the study overall: It was observed that HIV repertoires exhibited narrower CDR3 length ranges than controls. Blood dating 2004 to 2017 may reflect older ART regimens.

The CDR3 consists of 16 residues. Germline trimming cut 3 bases from V and 4 bases from J; bases unmatched to any gene: 6. DNA was extracted from approximately 1-10 million thawed cryopreserved PBMC. Investigators performed immunoSEQ version v3.0 at survey level. The assay was immunoSEQ multiplex PCR, and TCRdb's table has in-frame clones only and misses some. The profile covers over 8,500 clones, with about 81% appearing a single time and roughly 21% taken by the ten largest. This clone showed up just a few times. Its antigen is undetermined. This chain uses TRBV5-7 with TRBJ2-3; 12 bases agree with TRBD1. TRBV5-7 is marked as an open reading frame, function uncertain. The source is a man aged 45-60 years with HIV. The specimen comprised unsorted PBMCs, sampled roughly 7 years after starting antiretroviral therapy. CDR3 coding DNA: TGTGCCAGCAGCTGGGGACAGGGGGCGCTGGCAGATACGCAGTATTTT. It codes for CASSWGQGALADTQYF.